The sample holds a few counts of the clone carrying this T cell receptor (beta chain). The antigen remains unidentified. The germline CDR1 and CDR2 sequences are SGHTS and YDEGEE. This CDR3 region has 15 residues. Trimming removed 3 bases from V and 11 bases from J; junction bases left unmatched: 12. Each CDR3 protein is one row after TCRdb ran MiXCR on the 5' RACE reads. Of fewer than 900,000 distinct CDR3 sequences in the sample, about 20% were seen once. This record comes from a study of identical twins. Whole-study findings and limits: There was more out-of-frame TCR alpha sharing in monozygotic twins than models estimated.

This sample was shared with a second study, whose subject was T cells expressing NK-cell markers.

The chain combines TRBV5-8 with TRBJ2-3; 10 bases line up with TRBD2. Source material: PBMCs. The TCR was taken from a woman in her late teens or twenties in good health. In nucleotides, the CDR3 is TGTGCCAGCAGCTACGAGCGGGGGGGCCCGAGTAAGCAGTATTTT. The encoded protein is CASSYERGGPSKQYF.